This TCR beta chain was captured in a study of OX40 agonist ivuxolimab in advanced cancers. Profiling relied on immunoSEQ multiplex PCR, and the TCRdb table lists in-frame clones only, not all of them. This repertoire shows around 100,000 clones, around 93% found once; its top ten account for approximately 0.58%. Germline CDR1 and CDR2: LNHDA and SQIVND (reference sequence). The CDR3 extends over 14 amino acids. V was pared by 1 base and J by 13 bases, with 17 bases between. This rearrangement joins TRBV19 to TRBJ2-1, with D perhaps TRBD1 or TRBD2 (5 bases each). The sequences come from CD4+ or CD8+ T cells sorted from blood, collected in a trial of the OX40 agonist ivuxolimab. This TCR was recovered from an adult with an advanced solid tumor such as melanoma, head and neck, liver or kidney cancer. The CDR3 sequence is CASSIAGRQRYQFF. Written as DNA, the CDR3 is TGTGCCAGTAGTATAGCGGGACGCCAGCGTTACCAGTTCTTC.